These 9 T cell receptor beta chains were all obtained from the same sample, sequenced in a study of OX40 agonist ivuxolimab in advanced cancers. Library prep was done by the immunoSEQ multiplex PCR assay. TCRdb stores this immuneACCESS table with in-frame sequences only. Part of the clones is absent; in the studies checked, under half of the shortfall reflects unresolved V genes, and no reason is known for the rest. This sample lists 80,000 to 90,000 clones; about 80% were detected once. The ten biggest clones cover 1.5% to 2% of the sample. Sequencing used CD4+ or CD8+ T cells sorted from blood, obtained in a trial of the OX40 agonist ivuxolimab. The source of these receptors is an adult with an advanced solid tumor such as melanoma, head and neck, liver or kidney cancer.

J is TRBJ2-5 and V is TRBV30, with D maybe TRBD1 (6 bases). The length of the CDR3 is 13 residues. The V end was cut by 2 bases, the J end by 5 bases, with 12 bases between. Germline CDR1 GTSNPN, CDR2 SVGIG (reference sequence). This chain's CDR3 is CAWSLGTRETQYF. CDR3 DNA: TGTGCCTGGAGTCTGGGGACACGCGAGACCCAGTACTTC.

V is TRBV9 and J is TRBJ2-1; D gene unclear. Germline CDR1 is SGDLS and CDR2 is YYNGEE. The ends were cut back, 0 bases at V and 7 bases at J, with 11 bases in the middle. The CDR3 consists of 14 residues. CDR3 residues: CASSVGPSGNEQFF. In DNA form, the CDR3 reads TGTGCCAGCAGCGTAGGGCCTAGTGGGAATGAGCAGTTCTTC. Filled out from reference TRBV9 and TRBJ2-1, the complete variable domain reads DSGVTQTPKHLITATGQRVTLRCSPRSGDLSVYWYQQSLDQGLQFLIQYYNGEERAKGNILERFSAQQFPDLHSELNLSSLELGDSALYFCASSVGPSGNEQFFGPGTRLTVL.

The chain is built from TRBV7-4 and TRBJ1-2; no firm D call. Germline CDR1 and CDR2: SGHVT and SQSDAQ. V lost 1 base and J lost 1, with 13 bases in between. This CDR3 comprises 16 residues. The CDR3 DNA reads TGTGCCAGCAGCTTAGGTCACCGCAGGCTTAACTATGGCTACACCTTC. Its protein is CASSLGHRRLNYGYTF.

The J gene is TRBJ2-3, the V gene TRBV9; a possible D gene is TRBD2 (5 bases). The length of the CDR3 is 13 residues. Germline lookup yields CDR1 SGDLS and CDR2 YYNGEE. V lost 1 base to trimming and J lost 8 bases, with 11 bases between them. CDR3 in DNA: TGTGCCAGCAGCGTAATCCGCGAGGGTACGCAGTATTTT. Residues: CASSVIREGTQYF.

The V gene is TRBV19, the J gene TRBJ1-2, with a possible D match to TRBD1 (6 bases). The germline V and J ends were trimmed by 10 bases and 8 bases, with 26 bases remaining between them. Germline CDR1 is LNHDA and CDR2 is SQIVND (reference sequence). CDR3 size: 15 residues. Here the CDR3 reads CAMSPGHQPGGGYTF. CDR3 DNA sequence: TGTGCCATGTCTCCGGGACACCAGCCAGGCGGAGGCTACACCTTC.

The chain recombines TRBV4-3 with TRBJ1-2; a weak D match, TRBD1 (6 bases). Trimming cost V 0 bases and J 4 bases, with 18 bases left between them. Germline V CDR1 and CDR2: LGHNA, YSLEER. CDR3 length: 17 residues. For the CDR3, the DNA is TGCGCCAGCAGCCAAGAGCTCGGGCTAGGGGGAGGCTATGGCTACACCTTC. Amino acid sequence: CASSQELGLGGGYGYTF.

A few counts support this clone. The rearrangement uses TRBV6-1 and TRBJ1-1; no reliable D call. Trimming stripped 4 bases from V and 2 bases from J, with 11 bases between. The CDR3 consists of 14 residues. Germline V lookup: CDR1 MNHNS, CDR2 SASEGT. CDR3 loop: CASSVGSPNTEAFF. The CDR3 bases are TGTGCCAGCAGTGTCGGGTCACCAAACACTGAAGCTTTCTTT.

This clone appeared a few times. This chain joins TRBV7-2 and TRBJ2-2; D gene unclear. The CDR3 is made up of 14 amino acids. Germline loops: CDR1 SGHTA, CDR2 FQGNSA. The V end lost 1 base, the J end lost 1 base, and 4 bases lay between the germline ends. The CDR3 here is CASSLVGNTGELFF. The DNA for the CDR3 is TGTGCCAGCAGCTTAGTGGGGAACACCGGGGAGCTGTTTTTT.

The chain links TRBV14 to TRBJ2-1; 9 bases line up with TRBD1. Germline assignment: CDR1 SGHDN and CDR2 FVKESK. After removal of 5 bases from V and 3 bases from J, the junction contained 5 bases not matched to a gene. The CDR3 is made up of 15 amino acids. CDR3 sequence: CASSTRDRVYNEQFF. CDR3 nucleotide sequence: TGTGCCAGCAGCACCCGGGACAGGGTCTACAATGAGCAGTTCTTC.